A selection of T cell receptor beta chains follows, all from one sample in a study of blood T cell repertoires in COVID-19. Data came from immunoSEQ multiplex PCR; TCRdb stores just in-frame clones and leaves some out. The sample records about 250,000 clones, 75% to 85% being singletons. The material sequenced was peripheral blood. The source is a woman in her 70s with acute or convalescent COVID-19. The CDR3 runs from the conserved cysteine through the conserved F or W. Each record gives: clone size, J gene, D gene, V gene, CDR3 protein, CDR3 DNA. A D gene is named only where the DNA matches it firmly. The listing skips clone size in some rows; elsewhere it reads once, few, many or a size class.

. TRBJ2-7 TRBD2 TRBV25-1 CASSEFATSGEQYF TGTGCCAGCAGTGAATTTGCAACTAGCGGAGAGCAGTACTTC
. TRBJ1-5 . TRBV4-1 CASSQFGQPDQPQHF TGCGCCAGCAGCCAATTTGGACAGCCTGATCAGCCCCAGCATTTT
. TRBJ1-1 TRBD1 TRBV25-1 CASSEGGQGETEAFF TGTGCCAGCAGTGAAGGGGGGCAGGGGGAAACTGAAGCTTTCTTT
. TRBJ2-7 . TRBV15 CATSSRQSLYEQYF TGTGCCACCAGCAGTAGACAGTCCCTATACGAGCAGTACTTC
few TRBJ1-1 . TRBV7-2 CASSLPGSGAFF TGTGCCAGCAGCTTACCAGGATCAGGTGCTTTCTTT
. TRBJ2-1 TRBD1 TRBV4-3 CASSQGQNRGYYNEQFF TGCGCCAGCAGCCAAGGTCAGAACAGGGGGTACTACAATGAGCAGTTCTTC
. TRBJ2-7 TRBD1 TRBV6-5 CASSLDRASYEQYF TGTGCCAGCAGCCTCGACAGGGCATCCTACGAGCAGTACTTC
. TRBJ1-2 . TRBV14 CASSQDRASYTF TGTGCCAGCAGCCAAGACAGGGCTAGCTACACCTTC
. TRBJ2-7 TRBD1 TRBV14 CASSQARTGYTYEQYF TGTGCCAGCAGCCAAGCGAGGACAGGGTACACCTACGAGCAGTACTTC
few TRBJ1-5 . TRBV6-5 CASSPNSNQPQHF TGTGCCAGCAGTCCTAATAGCAATCAGCCCCAGCATTTT
. TRBJ2-1 TRBD2 TRBV6-6 CASSWPGGGNEQFF TGTGCCAGCAGTTGGCCGGGGGGGGGCAATGAGCAGTTCTTC
. TRBJ2-4 TRBD2 TRBV2 CASSGSSGGAKNIQYF TGTGCCAGCAGTGGATCTAGCGGGGGGGCCAAAAACATTCAGTACTTC
. TRBJ2-1 TRBD2 TRBV11-2 CASSLLVSGGKWNEQFF TGTGCCAGCAGCTTATTAGTTAGCGGGGGGAAATGGAATGAGCAGTTCTTC
. TRBJ2-5 . TRBV9 CASSVDQGRETQYF TGTGCCAGCAGCGTAGATCAGGGGCGAGAGACCCAGTACTTC
. TRBJ1-3 . TRBV7-8 CASSLGGDISGNTIYF TGTGCCAGCAGCTTAGGAGGGGACATCTCTGGAAACACCATATATTTT
. TRBJ2-1 . TRBV19 CASSPAGIYNEQFF TGTGCCAGTAGTCCCGCGGGGATTTACAATGAGCAGTTCTTC
. TRBJ1-6 . TRBV7-9 CASSYQGGRGSPLHF TGTGCCAGCAGCTACCAAGGAGGGCGAGGGTCACCCCTCCACTTT
once TRBJ1-5 . TRBV19 CASTTGQSNQPQHF TGTGCCAGTACTACGGGACAAAGCAATCAGCCCCAGCATTTT
. TRBJ2-3 TRBD1 TRBV3-1/TRBV3-2 CASSNDPGQGADTQYF TGTGCCAGCAGCAACGACCCGGGACAGGGGGCAGATACGCAGTATTTT
once TRBJ2-7 TRBD2 TRBV18 CASSPQREGWGEQYF TGTGCCAGCTCACCCCAGCGGGAAGGATGGGGCGAGCAGTACTTC
. TRBJ2-7 TRBD2 TRBV5-8 CASSLSGNYEQYF TGTGCCAGCAGCCTGAGCGGGAACTACGAGCAGTACTTC
. TRBJ2-2 . TRBV7-2 CASSPGRTGELFF TGTGCCAGCAGCCCTGGTCGGACCGGGGAGCTGTTTTTT
. TRBJ1-2 TRBD1 TRBV10-3 CAISAGQGNGYTF TGTGCCATCAGTGCGGGACAGGGGAATGGCTACACCTTC
. TRBJ2-7 . TRBV21-1 CASSKGAEAYEQYF TGTGCCAGCAGCAAGGGGGCCGAGGCTTACGAGCAGTACTTC
. TRBJ1-2 . TRBV10-2 CASSESKTEGANYGYTF TGCGCCAGCAGTGAGTCGAAGACGGAGGGAGCTAACTATGGCTACACCTTC
. TRBJ2-1 TRBD2 TRBV5-1 CASSLERGGYNEQFF TGCGCCAGCAGCTTGGAGCGGGGGGGCTACAATGAGCAGTTCTTC
. TRBJ1-1 TRBD1 TRBV6-5 CASSLTGQANTEAFF TGTGCCAGCAGCTTAACGGGACAGGCGAACACTGAAGCTTTCTTT
few TRBJ1-2 TRBD1 TRBV12-5 CASGRGQNYGYTF TGTGCTAGTGGCAGGGGACAGAACTATGGCTACACCTTC
. TRBJ2-7 TRBD2 TRBV5-6 CASSDRLAGAYEQYF TGTGCCAGCAGCGACCGACTAGCGGGGGCCTACGAGCAGTACTTC
few TRBJ1-1 TRBD1 TRBV28 CASSFSTGGNTEAFF TGTGCCAGCAGTTTCTCAACAGGGGGGAACACTGAAGCTTTCTTT
. TRBJ1-1 . TRBV28 CASSPTPFQGEAFF TGTGCCAGCAGTCCAACCCCCTTCCAGGGAGAAGCTTTCTTT
. TRBJ1-1 . TRBV9 CASSALGGEDFF TGTGCCAGCAGCGCCCTCGGCGGGGAGGATTTCTTT
. TRBJ2-3 . TRBV5-8 CASSPTGTSTDTQYF TGTGCCAGCAGCCCGACAGGGACTAGCACAGATACGCAGTATTTT
. TRBJ2-7 TRBD1 TRBV27 CASSVPGQGSYEQYF TGTGCCAGCAGCGTTCCGGGACAGGGTTCCTACGAGCAGTACTTC
. TRBJ1-2 . TRBV4-2 CASSQGRDYGYTF TGTGCCAGCAGCCAAGGGAGGGACTATGGCTACACCTTC
few TRBJ1-3 TRBD1 TRBV19 CASSQPGQGSGNTIYF TGTGCCAGTAGCCAGCCGGGACAGGGATCAGGAAACACCATATATTTT
. TRBJ1-5 . TRBV2 CASTRTGRNQPQHF TGTGCCAGCACCAGGACTGGAAGGAATCAGCCCCAGCATTTT
. TRBJ1-2 TRBD1 TRBV10-3 CAISAKDRGDYGYTF TGTGCCATCAGTGCAAAGGACAGGGGAGACTATGGCTACACCTTC
once TRBJ2-3 . TRBV5-1 CASSLSSSTDTQYF TGCGCCAGCAGCTTGTCGTCTAGCACAGATACGCAGTATTTT
. TRBJ2-5 TRBD1 TRBV5-1 CASSEPGQGGSRTQYF TGCGCCAGCAGCGAGCCGGGACAGGGGGGGTCGAGGACCCAGTACTTC
. TRBJ2-3 . TRBV6-5 CASRTSTDTQYF TGTGCCAGCAGAACTAGCACAGATACGCAGTATTTT
. TRBJ1-6 . TRBV11-2 CASSLSLDNSPLHF TGTGCCAGCAGCCTCTCATTAGATAATTCACCCCTCCACTTT
. TRBJ1-1 TRBD1 TRBV9 CASSVTGAGTEAFF TGTGCCAGCAGCGTTACAGGGGCGGGCACTGAAGCTTTCTTT
. TRBJ2-5 TRBD1 TRBV10-2 CASSEDRAEDQETQYF TGCGCCAGCAGTGAGGACAGGGCCGAAGACCAAGAGACCCAGTACTTC
. TRBJ2-5 TRBD2 TRBV6-5 CASSYSSGGETQYF TGTGCCAGCAGTTACTCTAGCGGGGGGGAGACCCAGTACTTC
. TRBJ1-6 . TRBV2 CASRNRDSHNSPLHF TGTGCCAGCAGGAACCGGGACTCACATAATTCACCCCTCCACTTT
. TRBJ2-6 . TRBV2 CARAGGGLLSGANVLTF TGTGCCAGAGCAGGCGGGGGCCTCCTCTCTGGGGCCAACGTCCTGACTTTC
. TRBJ1-6 . TRBV5-6 CASSLGQGWYAPLHF TGTGCCAGCAGCTTGGGGCAGGGGTGGTATGCACCCCTCCACTTT
. TRBJ1-1 . TRBV19 CASSTGPGGVSTEAFF TGTGCCAGTAGTACGGGTCCGGGGGGCGTTAGCACTGAAGCTTTCTTT
. TRBJ1-1 TRBD1 TRBV5-1 CASSYSGTGGTEAFF TGCGCCAGCAGCTACTCCGGGACAGGGGGGACTGAAGCTTTCTTT
. TRBJ1-1 . TRBV7-9 CASSGGGTEAFF TGTGCCAGCAGCGGCGGGGGGACTGAAGCTTTCTTT
. TRBJ2-5 TRBD2 TRBV28 CASSLLERGGRETQYF TGTGCCAGCAGTTTATTGGAGCGGGGGGGTCGAGAGACCCAGTACTTC
. TRBJ1-2 . TRBV7-2 CASSLAQVRTNYGYTF TGTGCCAGCAGCTTAGCGCAGGTTCGGACTAACTATGGCTACACCTTC
. TRBJ1-2 TRBD1 TRBV7-9 CASSTQDRDYGYTF TGTGCCAGCAGCACACAGGACAGGGACTATGGCTACACCTTC
. TRBJ1-2 TRBD1 TRBV11-2 CASSLMRTGVYGYTF TGTGCCAGCAGTCTCATGCGGACAGGGGTATATGGCTACACCTTC